These T cell receptor beta chains were read from a single sample in a study of identical twins. TCRdb reprocessed the 5' RACE reads via MiXCR and lists one record per CDR3 protein. The data contain roughly 230,000 distinct CDR3 sequences, about 8% of them seen just once; the ten biggest clones take up around 3%. This same sample was also taken into another study, of yellow fever vaccine responses in identical twins.

The sample consisted of CD8+ T cells sorted from blood. The receptors were sampled from a woman under 30 in good health. Each CDR3 is given with its conserved first and last residue. D genes are given only for firm matches. Expanded clones get a size class; other rows say once, few or many, or leave the size out.

clone_size: -; d_call: -; cdr3_length: 14; j_call: TRBJ2-7; v_call: TRBV7-2; cdr3_nt: TGTGCCAGCAGCTTCACTTTGGGGGAATACGAGCAGTACTTC; cdr3_aa: CASSFTLGEYEQYF
clone_size: -; d_call: TRBD1; cdr3_length: 15; j_call: TRBJ2-7; v_call: TRBV28; cdr3_nt: TGTGCCAGCAGCCCTCCTGACAGGGTACGTGAGGGGCAGTACTTC; cdr3_aa: CASSPPDRVREGQYF
clone_size: -; d_call: -; cdr3_length: 18; j_call: TRBJ2-7; v_call: TRBV6-2/TRBV6-3; cdr3_nt: TGTGCCAGCAGTCCCGGGACTCTCGATCGATTCTCTGTCTACGAGCAGTACTTC; cdr3_aa: CASSPGTLDRFSVYEQYF
clone_size: -; d_call: TRBD2; cdr3_length: 15; j_call: TRBJ2-7; v_call: TRBV7-9; cdr3_nt: TGTGCCAGCAGCTTAATCGAAGCGGGGGCCTACGAGCAGTACTTC; cdr3_aa: CASSLIEAGAYEQYF
clone_size: few; d_call: -; cdr3_length: 16; j_call: TRBJ2-1; v_call: TRBV5-4; cdr3_nt: TGTGCCAGCAGCTTAGAAATTACCGGGACCAACAATGAGCAGTTCTTC; cdr3_aa: CASSLEITGTNNEQFF
clone_size: many; d_call: -; cdr3_length: 19; j_call: TRBJ2-3; v_call: TRBV21-1; cdr3_nt: TGTGCCAGCAGCAAAGAAAAGGATTTGACACTGAAGGGCGCAGATACGCAGTATTTT; cdr3_aa: CASSKEKDLTLKGADTQYF
clone_size: few; d_call: -; cdr3_length: 15; j_call: TRBJ2-7; v_call: TRBV5-1; cdr3_nt: TGCGCCAGCAGCTTGCGGCAGGCGAGAACCTACGAGCAGTACTTC; cdr3_aa: CASSLRQARTYEQYF
clone_size: many; d_call: TRBD1; cdr3_length: 15; j_call: TRBJ2-7; v_call: TRBV3-1; cdr3_nt: TGTGCCAGCAGCCCCGACAGGGGCGACTCCTACGAGCAGTACTTC; cdr3_aa: CASSPDRGDSYEQYF
clone_size: -; d_call: TRBD1; cdr3_length: 14; j_call: TRBJ2-5; v_call: TRBV20-1; cdr3_nt: TGCAGTGCTAGGGCCGGGACAGAACAAGAGACCCAGTACTTC; cdr3_aa: CSARAGTEQETQYF
clone_size: many; d_call: TRBD2; cdr3_length: 14; j_call: TRBJ2-1; v_call: TRBV9; cdr3_nt: TGTGCCACGCCCGGGACTAGCGGGAACAATGAGCAGTTCTTC; cdr3_aa: CATPGTSGNNEQFF
clone_size: -; d_call: -; cdr3_length: 14; j_call: TRBJ2-1; v_call: TRBV3-1; cdr3_nt: TGTGCCAGCAGCCAAGTCACCTCCTACAATGAGCAGTTCTTC; cdr3_aa: CASSQVTSYNEQFF
clone_size: many; d_call: TRBD2; cdr3_length: 17; j_call: TRBJ2-1; v_call: TRBV4-3; cdr3_nt: TGCGCCAGCAGCCAAGACCGGAGCGGGGGCCCCTACAATGAGCAGTTCTTC; cdr3_aa: CASSQDRSGGPYNEQFF
clone_size: many; d_call: TRBD1; cdr3_length: 14; j_call: TRBJ2-5; v_call: TRBV4-3; cdr3_nt: TGCGCCAGCAGCCGCGAGACAGGGGGAGAGACCCAGTACTTC; cdr3_aa: CASSRETGGETQYF
clone_size: many; d_call: -; cdr3_length: 11; j_call: TRBJ2-1; v_call: TRBV29-1; cdr3_nt: TGCAGCGTCACTACGTACAATGAGCAGTTCTTC; cdr3_aa: CSVTTYNEQFF
clone_size: many; d_call: TRBD1; cdr3_length: 15; j_call: TRBJ2-1; v_call: TRBV5-1; cdr3_nt: TGCGCCAGCGGGACAGGCGAAAGCTCCTACAATGAGCAGTTCTTC; cdr3_aa: CASGTGESSYNEQFF
clone_size: few; d_call: TRBD1; cdr3_length: 16; j_call: TRBJ1-1; v_call: TRBV7-9; cdr3_nt: TGTGCCAGCAACAGGGGGGGCGACCACAGGAACACTGAAGCTTTCTTT; cdr3_aa: CASNRGGDHRNTEAFF
clone_size: many; d_call: TRBD2; cdr3_length: 16; j_call: TRBJ2-7; v_call: TRBV29-1; cdr3_nt: TGCAGCGCCCTAGGGTTAGCGGGAGCTCCAGGGGACGAGCAGTACTTC; cdr3_aa: CSALGLAGAPGDEQYF
clone_size: few; d_call: -; cdr3_length: 13; j_call: TRBJ2-2; v_call: TRBV13; cdr3_nt: TGTGCCAGCAGCTTACTCGAGACCGGGGAGCTGTTTTTT; cdr3_aa: CASSLLETGELFF
clone_size: many; d_call: -; cdr3_length: 17; j_call: TRBJ2-7; v_call: TRBV4-1; cdr3_nt: TGCGCCAGCAGCCAAGGGAGGGGAACAGGGAAGTTCGACGAGCAGTACTTC; cdr3_aa: CASSQGRGTGKFDEQYF
clone_size: few; d_call: -; cdr3_length: 11; j_call: TRBJ1-2; v_call: TRBV6-1; cdr3_nt: TGTGCCAGCAGTGGGTATAATGGCTACACCTTC; cdr3_aa: CASSGYNGYTF
clone_size: few; d_call: -; cdr3_length: 13; j_call: TRBJ1-1; v_call: TRBV12-3/TRBV12-4; cdr3_nt: TGTGCCAGCAGCCGTACAATGAACACTGAAGCTTTCTTT; cdr3_aa: CASSRTMNTEAFF
clone_size: -; d_call: TRBD1; cdr3_length: 14; j_call: TRBJ1-2; v_call: TRBV4-3; cdr3_nt: TGCGCCAGCAGCCAACTGGGACAGGGGTATGGCTACACCTTC; cdr3_aa: CASSQLGQGYGYTF
clone_size: -; d_call: TRBD2; cdr3_length: 14; j_call: TRBJ2-7; v_call: TRBV16; cdr3_nt: TGTGCCAGCAGCCCAGTGGGGAGGGGCCACGAGCAGTACTTC; cdr3_aa: CASSPVGRGHEQYF
clone_size: many; d_call: -; cdr3_length: 15; j_call: TRBJ1-4; v_call: TRBV28; cdr3_nt: TGTGCCAGCAGAGCCCGGGACGCATTTCAAGAAAAACTGTTTTTT; cdr3_aa: CASRARDAFQEKLFF
clone_size: many; d_call: -; cdr3_length: 14; j_call: TRBJ2-5; v_call: TRBV7-9; cdr3_nt: TGTGCCAGCAGCTTAGGGCAGGGGACGGAGACCCAGTACTTC; cdr3_aa: CASSLGQGTETQYF
clone_size: few; d_call: TRBD1; cdr3_length: 14; j_call: TRBJ1-1; v_call: TRBV4-3; cdr3_nt: TGCGCCAGCAGCCAAGAGACAGGGTTGGGTGAAGCTTTCTTT; cdr3_aa: CASSQETGLGEAFF
clone_size: few; d_call: -; cdr3_length: 14; j_call: TRBJ2-1; v_call: TRBV18; cdr3_nt: TGTGCCAGCTCACCATACCCGAGGGTCAATGAGCAGTTCTTC; cdr3_aa: CASSPYPRVNEQFF
clone_size: -; d_call: -; cdr3_length: 14; j_call: TRBJ2-7; v_call: TRBV30; cdr3_nt: TGTGCCTGGAGTGGCGTCACGGGCTCAACCGAGCAGTACTTC; cdr3_aa: CAWSGVTGSTEQYF
clone_size: few; d_call: TRBD1; cdr3_length: 18; j_call: TRBJ2-7; v_call: TRBV5-1; cdr3_nt: TGCGCCAGCAGCTTGAGGGACAGGGGGCTTGTTGTGTCCCACGAGCAGTACTTC; cdr3_aa: CASSLRDRGLVVSHEQYF
clone_size: many; d_call: -; cdr3_length: 14; j_call: TRBJ2-4; v_call: TRBV6-1; cdr3_nt: TGTGCCAGCACTCTCAGCTTAGCCAAAAACATTCAGTACTTC; cdr3_aa: CASTLSLAKNIQYF
clone_size: -; d_call: TRBD1; cdr3_length: 15; j_call: TRBJ2-7; v_call: TRBV7-9; cdr3_nt: TGTGCCAGCAGCAATGGACAGGGGGTTGGCAACGAGCAGTACTTC; cdr3_aa: CASSNGQGVGNEQYF
clone_size: -; d_call: TRBD2; cdr3_length: 15; j_call: TRBJ2-3; v_call: TRBV7-9; cdr3_nt: TGTGCCAGCAGAAGCGGGACTAGCGGTGGGAATACGCAGTATTTT; cdr3_aa: CASRSGTSGGNTQYF
clone_size: many; d_call: -; cdr3_length: 13; j_call: TRBJ2-5; v_call: TRBV11-2; cdr3_nt: TGTGCCAGCAGCTTAGCGGGTATAGGGGCCCAGTACTTC; cdr3_aa: CASSLAGIGAQYF
clone_size: many; d_call: TRBD1; cdr3_length: 16; j_call: TRBJ2-7; v_call: TRBV9; cdr3_nt: TGTGCCAGCAGCGTAGCTGGGGGACAGGGCACCTACGAGCAGTACTTC; cdr3_aa: CASSVAGGQGTYEQYF
clone_size: -; d_call: -; cdr3_length: 11; j_call: TRBJ1-1; v_call: TRBV2; cdr3_nt: TGTGCCAGCAGGGACAGTCGAAGGGCTTTCTTT; cdr3_aa: CASRDSRRAFF
clone_size: many; d_call: TRBD1; cdr3_length: 17; j_call: TRBJ1-2; v_call: TRBV12-3/TRBV12-4; cdr3_nt: TGTGCCAGCAGTTTACCATCCCTTTCGGACAGGGATGGTGGCTACACCTTC; cdr3_aa: CASSLPSLSDRDGGYTF
clone_size: -; d_call: TRBD1; cdr3_length: 14; j_call: TRBJ2-7; v_call: TRBV4-3; cdr3_nt: TGCGCCAGCAGCCCCGGACAGGTCTACTACGAGCAGTACTTC; cdr3_aa: CASSPGQVYYEQYF
clone_size: -; d_call: TRBD2; cdr3_length: 17; j_call: TRBJ2-1; v_call: TRBV20-1; cdr3_nt: TGCAGTGCTAGAGTTGGCTTTTATACGGCGGGAGGGGGTGAGCAGTTCTTC; cdr3_aa: CSARVGFYTAGGGEQFF
clone_size: many; d_call: -; cdr3_length: 17; j_call: TRBJ2-7; v_call: TRBV4-3; cdr3_nt: TGCGCCAGCAGCCAAGATGGGCCTAGCGGAGGGGGGTACGAGCAGTACTTC; cdr3_aa: CASSQDGPSGGGYEQYF
clone_size: -; d_call: TRBD2; cdr3_length: 16; j_call: TRBJ2-1; v_call: TRBV24-1; cdr3_nt: TGTGCCACCAGTGATTCTAGCGGGAGGGACTACAATGAGCAGTTCTTC; cdr3_aa: CATSDSSGRDYNEQFF
clone_size: few; d_call: TRBD1; cdr3_length: 16; j_call: TRBJ2-5; v_call: TRBV11-2; cdr3_nt: TGTGCCAGCAGCTTAGGACAGGGGTTGTGGCAGGAGACCCAGTACTTC; cdr3_aa: CASSLGQGLWQETQYF